Here is one T cell receptor beta chain with its context. The V and J ends lost 5 bases and 5 bases respectively, with 12 bases between them. Looked up from germline, CDR1 is SGHNT and CDR2 is YENEEA. The CDR3 has 13 amino acids. The data stem from a study of OX40 agonist ivuxolimab in advanced cancers. TCRdb's copy holds only in-frame clones and misses some; the assay was immunoSEQ multiplex PCR. The sample has fewer than 100,000 clones; around 90% are singletons. This clonotype originated in an adult with an advanced solid tumor such as melanoma, head and neck, liver or kidney cancer. This specimen consisted of CD4+ or CD8+ T cells sorted from blood, obtained in a trial of the OX40 agonist ivuxolimab. V gene TRBV11-3 combines with J gene TRBJ1-2, with D possibly being TRBD1 (6 bases). The CDR3 loop is CASSATQGYGYTF. For the CDR3, the DNA is TGTGCCAGCAGCGCAACCCAGGGGTATGGCTACACCTTC.